This entry describes one T cell receptor (beta chain). Antigen: not known. The source of the sample is a study of beta chain features in type 1 diabetes. Expressed TCRB transcripts were sequenced after all isolated RNA was converted to cDNA. The table came from immunoSEQ multiplex PCR; TCRdb's copy has only in-frame clones and leaves some out. The sample has 200,000 to 250,000 clones; 16% are singletons. The V gene end was trimmed by 0 bases and the J gene end by 0 bases; junction bases not matched to a gene: 5. This CDR3 comprises 17 residues. Germline CDR1 and CDR2: SGHRS and YFSETQ. Study-level findings and limits: The study found fewer insertions and more deletions at VDJ junctions in type 1 diabetes patients. Type 1 diabetes patients showed a moderate but significant shortening of TCRB CDR3s in all four CD4+ subsets.

The chain couples TRBV5-1 to TRBJ1-4; 7 bases align to TRBD1. The receptor's source is a man aged 25 to 40 with type 1 diabetes. The sequenced sample was naive CD4+ T cells from blood. The CDR3 spells CASSLEGGGTTNEKLFF. Here the CDR3 DNA reads TGCGCCAGCAGCTTGGAAGGGGGCGGAACAACTAATGAAAAACTGTTTTTT.